What follows are 29 T cell receptor beta chains derived from one specimen sequenced in a study of graft-versus-host responses after intestinal transplantation. Profiling relied on immunoSEQ multiplex PCR, and the TCRdb table lists in-frame clones only, not all of them. The sample lists about 19,000 clones, 90% occurring once. Material: PBMCs, obtained 350 to 400 days after transplant. These TCRs come from a human patient who received an intestinal transplant, so some T cells may come from the graft donor.

The V gene is TRBV29-1, the J gene TRBJ1-1; D is ambiguous. V dropped 3 bases and J dropped 7 bases, with 9 bases sitting between them. The germline gives CDR1 SQVTM, CDR2 ANQGSEA. The length of the CDR3 is 11 residues. The CDR3 loop reads CSVEEPGEAFF. For the CDR3, the DNA is TGCAGCGTTGAGGAGCCCGGTGAAGCTTTCTTT. Based on the CDR3 plus reference TRBV29-1 and TRBJ1-1, the full variable domain is SAVISQKPSRDICQRGTSLTIQCQVDSQVTMMFWYRQQPGQSLTLIATANQGSEATYESGFVIDKFPISRPNLTFSTLTVSNMSPEDSSIYLCSVEEPGEAFFGQGTRLTVV.

In its sample, this clone was seen once. This chain connects TRBV28 to TRBJ2-5, with TRBD2 matching 7 bases. The ends lost 2 bases at V and 6 bases at J; junction bases unmatched: 12. The V gene's germline CDR1 is MDHEN and CDR2 SYDVKM. The CDR3 is made up of 16 amino acids. CDR3 DNA sequence: TGTGCCAGCAGTTTAATGGGCGGGGGAACCCATAAGACCCAGTACTTC. Translating it yields CASSLMGGGTHKTQYF.

The count of this clone is one. J is TRBJ2-3 and V is TRBV6-5, with D possibly matching TRBD2 (6 bases). V was clipped by 2 bases and J by 2 bases, with 11 bases between them. Germline V gene lookup returns CDR1 MNHEY and CDR2 SVGAGI. The length of the CDR3 is 15 residues. CDR3 region: CASSYVRGFTDTQYF. CDR3 nucleotide sequence: TGTGCCAGCAGTTACGTGCGGGGATTCACAGATACGCAGTATTTT.

The chain is built from TRBV19 and TRBJ2-2; D unresolved. V dropped 4 bases and J dropped 5 bases, with 11 bases sitting between them. Germline values: CDR1 LNHDA, CDR2 SQIVND (reference sequence). This CDR3 has 14 residues. For the CDR3, the DNA is TGTGCCAGTAGTAACCTTACGGAGACCGGGGAGCTGTTTTTT. Encoded protein: CASSNLTETGELFF.

The chain uses TRBV10-2 and TRBJ2-2; D unclear. The CDR3 runs to 13 residues. V lost 4 bases and J 2 bases, leaving 5 bases between the germline ends. The germline CDR1 and CDR2 sequences are WSHSY and SAAADI. The CDR3 DNA reads as TGCGCCAGCAGTGCCGTAAACACCGGGGAGCTGTTTTTT. Its translation: CASSAVNTGELFF.

J is TRBJ1-1 and V is TRBV13, with D unclear. The V gene's germline CDR1 is PRHDT and CDR2 FYEKMQ (reference sequence). The CDR3 totals 14 residues. V was trimmed by 1 base and J by 5 bases, leaving 11 bases between them. CDR3 DNA: TGTGCCAGCAGCTTAGCCGGCCTGGGGACTGAAGCTTTCTTT. Protein: CASSLAGLGTEAFF. Drawing the rest from reference TRBV13 and TRBJ1-1, the complete variable domain is AAGVIQSPRHLIKEKRETATLKCYPIPRHDTVYWYQQGPGQDPQFLISFYEKMQSDKGSIPDRFSAQQFSDYHSELNMSSLELGDSALYFCASSLAGLGTEAFFGQGTRLTVV.

The rearrangement links TRBV4-1 to TRBJ2-5; the D is unclear. CDR1 is MGHRA, CDR2 YSYEKL, per germline. This CDR3 comprises 15 residues. Trimming took off 2 bases at V and 4 bases at J, with 14 bases between the two ends. The CDR3 DNA is TGCGCCAGCAGCCAACCAGGAAGGGCGCCAGAGACCCAGTACTTC. Its translation is CASSQPGRAPETQYF.

The chain is built from TRBV15 and TRBJ2-4; 7 nucleotides agree with TRBD2. The CDR3 extends over 16 amino acids. Trimming cost V 3 bases and J 3 bases; bases outside gene matches: 8. Germline CDR1 and CDR2: LNHNV and YYDKDF (reference sequence). CDR3 in amino acids: CATSSYPGEGKNIQYF. In nucleotides, the CDR3 is TGTGCCACCAGCAGTTACCCCGGGGAGGGCAAAAACATTCAGTACTTC.

The rearrangement uses TRBV4-1 and TRBJ1-2; D is uncertain. CDR1 MGHRA and CDR2 YSYEKL come from the germline V gene. Trimming removed 4 bases from V and 6 bases from J, with 15 bases in between. The CDR3 is made up of 14 amino acids. CDR3: CASSRRTADDGYTF. As DNA, the CDR3 is TGCGCCAGCAGCCGCCGGACGGCCGACGATGGCTACACCTTC.

The chain carries TRBV19 and TRBJ2-1; 11 positions match TRBD2. Germline values: CDR1 LNHDA, CDR2 SQIVND (reference sequence). The CDR3 runs to 16 residues. Unmatched junction bases numbered 14, after V lost 6 bases and J lost 10 bases. The chain's CDR3 is CASRVPGTSGSWEQFF. The DNA for the CDR3 is TGTGCCAGTAGGGTCCCCGGGACTAGCGGTTCTTGGGAGCAGTTCTTC.

This chain connects TRBV6-5 to TRBJ2-2; D gene unclear. With 8 bases removed from V and 6 bases from J, the gap between germline ends came to 4 bases. The germline CDR1 and CDR2 sequences are MNHEY and SVGAGI. The CDR3 covers 10 residues. CDR3: CASFAGELFF. The CDR3 DNA reads as TGTGCCAGCTTCGCCGGGGAGCTGTTTTTT.

This clone turned up a few times. This chain connects TRBV2 to TRBJ2-7; TRBD2 agrees at 8 bases. Trimming at V came to 2 bases and at J to 3 bases, leaving 6 bases not matched to a gene. The CDR3 totals 15 residues. CDR1 is SNHLY, CDR2 FYNNEI, per germline. The CDR3 region is CASSETGGLSYEQYF. Here the CDR3 DNA reads TGTGCCAGCAGTGAAACGGGGGGGCTCAGCTACGAGCAGTACTTC.

The chain combines TRBV5-6 with TRBJ2-7; tentative D call: TRBD2 (6 bases). This CDR3 region has 15 residues. V was trimmed by 2 bases and J by 3 bases, leaving 15 bases between them. Germline CDR1 is SGHDT and CDR2 is YYEEEE. The CDR3 region has the DNA TGTGCCAGCAGCTTTCTGGGCGGGGTGGACTACGAGCAGTACTTC. As protein: CASSFLGGVDYEQYF.

The chain links TRBV9 to TRBJ1-6; D uncertain. Trimming took 0 bases from V and 7 from J, leaving 5 bases between them. Germline V lookup: CDR1 SGDLS, CDR2 YYNGEE. CDR3 size: 13 residues. DNA of the CDR3: TGTGCCAGCAGCGTAGGCGACAATTCACCCCTCCACTTT. This translates into CASSVGDNSPLHF.

The rearrangement links TRBV7-9 to TRBJ2-5, with 11 bases aligning to TRBD1. This CDR3 is 17 amino acids long. CDR1 and CDR2 from the germline V gene are SEHNR and FQNEAQ (reference sequence). V shed 4 bases, J shed 2 bases, and the junction held 9 bases outside the gene matches. The CDR3: CASSSGQGAWEQETQYF. The CDR3 coding sequence is TGTGCCAGCAGCTCCGGACAGGGGGCATGGGAGCAAGAGACCCAGTACTTC.

The chain links TRBV4-2 to TRBJ1-1; the D is unclear. Germline-derived CDR1 and CDR2 are LGHNA and YNFKEQ. Trimming removed 1 base from V and 0 bases from J, with 15 bases in between. The CDR3 is 17 residues long. The CDR3 DNA follows: TGTGCCAGCAGCCAAGCCCCGCCGTGGGAGGTGAACACTGAAGCTTTCTTT. Its translation: CASSQAPPWEVNTEAFF.

This chain uses TRBV15 with TRBJ1-5, with D hard to call. CDR3 length: 15 amino acids. CDR1 is LNHNV and CDR2 is YYDKDF in the germline V gene (reference sequence). The ends were cut back, 0 bases at V and 6 bases at J, with 12 bases in the middle. The CDR3 loop is CATSRDRRTGQPQHF. The CDR3 DNA reads as TGTGCCACCAGCAGAGATCGGAGGACGGGTCAGCCCCAGCATTTT. Full variable domain (outside the CDR3, taken from reference TRBV15 and TRBJ1-5): DAMVIQNPRYQVTQFGKPVTLSCSQTLNHNVMYWYQQKSSQAPKLLFHYYDKDFNNEADTPDNFQSRRPNTSFCFLDIRSPGLGDTAMYLCATSRDRRTGQPQHFGDGTRLSIL.

The CDR3 sequence: CASSTSSGGPGDTQYF. The CDR3 nucleotides read TGCGCCAGCAGCACCTCTAGCGGGGGCCCGGGAGATACGCAGTATTTT. The chain is built from TRBV5-1 and TRBJ2-3; 10 nucleotides align to TRBD2. CDR3 size: 16 residues. In germline, CDR1 is SGHRS, CDR2 YFSETQ. Germline trimming cut 4 bases from V and 5 bases from J; bases unmatched to any gene: 10.

The rearrangement uses TRBV11-3 and TRBJ2-1; 10 bases match TRBD2. After removal of 1 base from V and 7 bases from J, the junction contained 4 bases not matched to a gene. The germline V gene has CDR1 SGHNT and CDR2 YENEEA. The length of the CDR3 is 15 residues. Here the CDR3 DNA reads TGTGCCAGCAGCTTAGGAGCGGGGGGGCATAATGAGCAGTTCTTC. It is translated as CASSLGAGGHNEQFF.

CDR3 sequence: CASSVYVTGSADTQYF. The CDR3 region has the DNA TGTGCCAGCAGTGTATACGTTACAGGGTCCGCAGATACGCAGTATTTT. This chain connects TRBV25-1 to TRBJ2-3; TRBD1 is a possible D gene (6 bases). From germline, CDR1 is MGHDK and CDR2 SYGVNS. The V gene lost 4 bases and the J gene lost 4 bases, with 18 bases spanning the gap. This CDR3 is built from 16 residues.

V and J are TRBV13 and TRBJ2-7, with 7 bases that match TRBD2. Trimming at V came to 6 bases and at J to 2 bases, leaving 7 bases not matched to a gene. The CDR3 loop spans 14 amino acids. CDR1 and CDR2 (germline): PRHDT, FYEKMQ (reference sequence). The CDR3 reads CASSAGLTTYEQYF. The CDR3 region has the DNA TGTGCCAGCAGTGCGGGACTAACAACCTACGAGCAGTACTTC.

The J gene is TRBJ2-5, the V gene TRBV10-1; D is undetermined. The germline CDR1 and CDR2 sequences are WNHNN and SYGVQD (reference sequence). With 2 bases removed from V and 3 bases from J, the gap between germline ends came to 1 base. This CDR3 has 11 residues. In nucleotides, the CDR3 is TGCGCCAGCAGTGAGAAAGAGACCCAGTACTTC. Translated, it gives CASSEKETQYF.

The genes are TRBV12-5 and TRBJ1-1; D might be TRBD1 (6 bases). V lost 0 bases to trimming and J lost 4 bases, with 6 bases between them. The CDR3 contains 13 residues. Germline V gene sequence: CDR1 LGHNT, CDR2 FRNRAP. The CDR3 protein is CASGLVGGTEAFF. The CDR3 bases are TGTGCTAGTGGTTTGGTAGGGGGCACTGAAGCTTTCTTT.

The chain combines TRBV7-2 with TRBJ2-1, with no clear D. Looked up from germline, CDR1 is SGHTA and CDR2 is FQGNSA. Trimming stripped 3 bases from V and 1 base from J, with 7 bases between. The CDR3 runs 14 residues. As DNA, the CDR3 is TGTGCCAGCAGCTTCCTGGCGTCCTACAATGAGCAGTTCTTC. It encodes CASSFLASYNEQFF.

This chain joins TRBV6-5 and TRBJ2-5; tentative D call: TRBD1 (5 bases). Germline-derived CDR1 and CDR2 are MNHEY and SVGAGI. Trimming stripped 2 bases from V and 5 bases from J, with 12 bases between. The CDR3 consists of 14 residues. The CDR3 spells CASSYTRVSETQYF. The CDR3 DNA reads as TGTGCCAGCAGTTACACCAGGGTTTCGGAGACCCAGTACTTC.

The CDR3 nucleotides are TGTGCCAGCAGTGGCCCCACAGGGGGCTATGGCTACACCTTC. Its translation is CASSGPTGGYGYTF. The rearrangement uses TRBV6-1 and TRBJ1-2; 8 bases line up with TRBD1. With V trimmed by 4 bases and J by 4 bases, 5 bases remained unmatched. The germline V gene has CDR1 MNHNS and CDR2 SASEGT. The CDR3 runs to 14 residues.

The CDR3 here is CSVEDLLNTQYF. Here the CDR3 DNA reads TGCAGCGTTGAAGATCTCCTTAATACGCAGTATTTT. The V gene is TRBV29-1, the J gene TRBJ2-3, with unresolved D. Trimming took off 0 bases at V and 7 bases at J, with 8 bases between the two ends. Germline V gene lookup returns CDR1 SQVTM and CDR2 ANQGSEA. The CDR3 has 12 residues.

The chain joins TRBV28 to TRBJ1-5; D is unresolved. Looked up from germline, CDR1 is MDHEN and CDR2 is SYDVKM. V gave up 6 bases and J gave up 3 bases, with 6 bases separating them. The CDR3 runs 12 residues. CDR3 DNA sequence: TGTGCCAGCAGACCGTCCAATCAGCCCCAGCATTTT. It codes for CASRPSNQPQHF.

The chain carries TRBV11-2 and TRBJ2-7, with a tentative D call TRBD1 (6 bases). V shed 1 base and J shed 4 bases, with 11 bases lying between them. The CDR3 is made up of 14 amino acids. In germline, CDR1 is SGHAT, CDR2 FQNNGV. CDR3 in amino acids: CASSLGTGWYEQYF. DNA of the CDR3: TGTGCCAGCAGCTTAGGAACAGGGTGGTACGAGCAGTACTTC.